Listed here are 9 T cell receptor beta chains from one sample, sequenced in a study of CXCR3-negative and CXCR3-positive naive CD8 T cells. Study-level points and caveats: Against CXCR3-negative naive cells, CXCR3-positive naive cells showed more hydrophobic TRB CDR3s.

Antigens of these TCRs are unknown. With UMI labels, 5' RACE was used to prepare the TRB cDNA libraries. TCRdb reanalyzed the 5' RACE reads and collapses them to one entry per CDR3 protein, without DNA. Listed are 110,000 or so distinct CDR3 sequences; around 0.35% falls within the top ten. Sequenced material: naive CXCR3+ CD8+ T cells from blood. Subset defined: CD45RO-CCR7+CD27+CD95- naive CD8+ T cells expressing CXCR3 (TNR3+). These receptors all stem from a human donor in good health. Some clones in this sample may be carry-over from other donors' samples.

The chain is built from TRBV20-1 and TRBJ2-1; TCRdb selects TRBD2, and the lack of DNA leaves this call unchecked. The CDR3 length is 16 residues. CDR1 DFQATT and CDR2 SNEGSKA come from the germline V gene (reference sequence). CDR3 in amino acids: CSARELAGGPVNEQFF.

The rearrangement links TRBV20-1 to TRBJ1-2; lacking DNA, the TRBD1 call made by TCRdb goes unchecked. This CDR3 comprises 14 residues. CDR1 is DFQATT, CDR2 SNEGSKA, per germline (reference sequence). The CDR3 here is CSAREMGQTYGYTF.

This chain connects TRBV6-6 to TRBJ2-7. The CDR3 is 12 amino acids. Germline assignment: CDR1 MNHNY and CDR2 SVGAGI (reference sequence). Here the CDR3 reads CASSYSMSEQYF.

The V call is TRBV11-2, the J call TRBJ2-7; TCRdb's D call, TRBD1, is unchecked because there is no DNA. CDR1 SGHAT and CDR2 FQNNGV come from the germline V gene. This CDR3 is built from 14 residues. The CDR3 is CASSLGQGSHEQYF.

The gene calls are TRBV12-3 or TRBV12-4 and TRBJ2-1; TCRdb's D call, TRBD1, is unchecked because there is no DNA. This CDR3 spans 16 amino acids. The CDR3: CASSPRGARSYNEQFF.

The rearrangement uses TRBV5-6 and TRBJ2-2. The CDR3 is 14 amino acids. Germline V gives CDR1 SGHDT, CDR2 YYEEEE. CDR3 in amino acids: CASSVTVNTGELFF.

The chain carries TRBV20-1 and TRBJ2-7; the D call from TCRdb, TRBD1, cannot be confirmed without DNA. The germline gives CDR1 DFQATT, CDR2 SNEGSKA (reference sequence). This CDR3 contains 16 residues. CDR3 sequence: CPSRDSRIIADYEQYF.

The chain is built from TRBV6-5 and TRBJ2-1. This CDR3 has 14 amino acids. Germline CDR1 reads MNHEY; CDR2 reads SVGAGI. This CDR3 reads CASSYLRADNEQFF.

This chain connects TRBV7-8 to TRBJ1-1; TCRdb names TRBD1, which stays unverified in the absence of DNA. Germline V gene data show CDR1 as SGHVS and CDR2 as FQNEAQ. The CDR3 consists of 17 residues. The CDR3 loop reads CASSPLPFPGTKAEAFF.